The clone carrying this TCR beta chain was found many times. What it binds is not known. TCRdb reprocessed the reads with MiXCR, giving one entry per CDR3 protein. This repertoire shows 800,000 to 950,000 distinct CDR3 sequences, approximately 32% found once; its top ten account for roughly 12%. The data were taken from a study of T cell repertoires in cytomegalovirus infection. The wider study: Recently identified HLA-C-restricted CMV epitopes were among the peptides used. Public TCR beta signatures marked donors with CMV infection and the matching HLA. Study-wide findings and caveats: Ex vivo, HLA-C-restricted CMV-specific TCR beta clonotypes prevailed over the rest of the response.

CDR3 length: 18 amino acids. Germline CDR1 MGHRA, CDR2 YSYEKL. Trimming removed 0 bases at V and 1 base at J, with 19 bases between. The chain recombines TRBV4-1 with TRBJ2-7; D is unclear. The sequenced sample was cultured CD8+ T cells from PBMCs, obtained from culture after CMV antigen stimulation. This clonotype was sampled from a human donor in good health (CMV status not recorded). Some clones in this sample may be carry-over from other donors' samples. The CDR3: CASSQERAPVAHSYEQYF. CDR3 coding DNA: TGCGCCAGCAGCCAAGAGCGAGCCCCCGTGGCACATTCCTACGAGCAGTACTTC.